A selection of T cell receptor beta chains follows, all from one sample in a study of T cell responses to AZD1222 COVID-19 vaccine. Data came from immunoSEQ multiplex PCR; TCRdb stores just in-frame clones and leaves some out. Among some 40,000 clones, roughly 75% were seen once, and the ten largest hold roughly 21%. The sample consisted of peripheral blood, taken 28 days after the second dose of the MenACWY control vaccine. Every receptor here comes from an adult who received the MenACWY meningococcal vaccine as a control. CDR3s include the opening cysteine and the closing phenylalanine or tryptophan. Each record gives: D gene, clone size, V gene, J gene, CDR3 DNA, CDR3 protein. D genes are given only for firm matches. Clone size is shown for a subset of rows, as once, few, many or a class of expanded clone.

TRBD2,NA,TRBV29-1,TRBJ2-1,TGCAGCGGGGGAGGGTCCTCCTACAATGAGCAGTTCTTC,CSGGGSSYNEQFF
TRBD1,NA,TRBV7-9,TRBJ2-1,TGTGCCAGCAGCCCCCCGGGACAGCAAATCTACAATGAGCAGTTCTTC,CASSPPGQQIYNEQFF
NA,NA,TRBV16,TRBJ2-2,TGTGCCAGCAGCCAACATTTTCAGCTGTTTTTT,CASSQHFQLFF
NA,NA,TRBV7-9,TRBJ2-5,TGTGCCAGCAGCTTAGGCGGGAGACAGGTGACCCAGTACTTC,CASSLGGRQVTQYF
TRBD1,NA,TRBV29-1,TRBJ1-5,TGCAGCGTTCCTCACCGCGGGACAGGGGACTCCCATAGCAATCAGCCCCAGCATTTT,CSVPHRGTGDSHSNQPQHF
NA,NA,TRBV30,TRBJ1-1,TGTGCCTGGAGTAGGGGAATGAACACTGAAGCTTTCTTT,CAWSRGMNTEAFF
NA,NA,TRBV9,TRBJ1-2,TGTGCCAGCAGCGTAGTAACGGGAAACGGCTACACCTTC,CASSVVTGNGYTF
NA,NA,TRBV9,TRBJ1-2,TGTGCCAGCAGCGTAGGTCAGTACGCTATTGGCTACACCTTC,CASSVGQYAIGYTF
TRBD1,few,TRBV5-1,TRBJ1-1,TGCGCCAGCAGCTTCCGGACAGGGGGCTTCATGAACACTGAAGCTTTCTTT,CASSFRTGGFMNTEAFF
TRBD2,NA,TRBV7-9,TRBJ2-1,TGTGCCAGCAGCCCAGGACTAAGCGGGGGGGAAACGTCCTACAATGAGCAGTTCTTC,CASSPGLSGGETSYNEQFF
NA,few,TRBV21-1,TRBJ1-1,TGTGCCAGCAGCAAAGAGAAGGGGGGCGAGGACACTGAAGCTTTCTTT,CASSKEKGGEDTEAFF
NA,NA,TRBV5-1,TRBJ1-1,TGCGCCAGCAGCTTGGATGGCAGGGGGAACACTGAAGCTTTCTTT,CASSLDGRGNTEAFF
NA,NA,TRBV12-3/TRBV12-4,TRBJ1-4,TGTGCCAGCAGAACCGGTGAAAAACTGTTTTTT,CASRTGEKLFF
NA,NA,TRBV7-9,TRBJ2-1,TGTGCCAGCAGCTTTAGCTACGCCGATGAGCAGTTCTTC,CASSFSYADEQFF
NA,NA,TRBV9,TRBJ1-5,TGTGCCAGCAATACAGGGAATAGCAATCAGCCCCAGCATTTT,CASNTGNSNQPQHF
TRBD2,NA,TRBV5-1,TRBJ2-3,TGCGCCAGCAGCTTGGAGGGGCTAGCGGGGGAGGATACGCAGTATTTT,CASSLEGLAGEDTQYF
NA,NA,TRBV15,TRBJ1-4,TGTGCCACCAGCCGGGACCCTGGAGGAAAACTGTTTTTT,CATSRDPGGKLFF
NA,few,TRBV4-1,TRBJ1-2,TGCGCCAGCAGCCAAGATCCTCGGGGGGCGGCCTATGGCTACACCTTC,CASSQDPRGAAYGYTF
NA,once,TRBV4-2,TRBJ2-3,TGTGCCAGCAGCCTTACTAGGACAGCGGATGGCACAGATACGCAGTATTTT,CASSLTRTADGTDTQYF
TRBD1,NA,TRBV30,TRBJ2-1,TGTGCCTGGACTTACAGGGGAAGCACCTACAATGAGCAGTTCTTC,CAWTYRGSTYNEQFF
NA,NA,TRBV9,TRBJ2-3,TGTGCCAGCAGCGTAGTTATGCTTGGCACAGATACGCAGTATTTT,CASSVVMLGTDTQYF
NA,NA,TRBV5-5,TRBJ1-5,TGTGCCAGCAGCCCCAGAGATGGCAATCAGCCCCAGCATTTT,CASSPRDGNQPQHF
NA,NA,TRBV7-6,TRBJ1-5,TGTGCCAGCAGCTCGAGGGTGGATCAGCCCCAGCATTTT,CASSSRVDQPQHF
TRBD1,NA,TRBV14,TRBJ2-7,TGTGCCAGCAGCTTTAATGGCGGGACAGGGGGTGGCTACGAGCAGTACTTC,CASSFNGGTGGGYEQYF
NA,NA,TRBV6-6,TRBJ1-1,TGTGCCAGCAGTTACGTCGCAGGGATAGAGCACACTGAAGCTTTCTTT,CASSYVAGIEHTEAFF
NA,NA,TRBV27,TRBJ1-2,TGTGCCAGCAGTTCAGAGGGTAACTATGGCTACACCTTC,CASSSEGNYGYTF
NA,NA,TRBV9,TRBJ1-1,TGTGCCAGCAGCGGGGGGTGGGCCCGGGGAGTGGAAGCTTTCTTT,CASSGGWARGVEAFF
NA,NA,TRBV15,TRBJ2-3,TGTGCCACCAGCAGCCAGGTCGGGGGAGTGACAGATACGCAGTATTTT,CATSSQVGGVTDTQYF
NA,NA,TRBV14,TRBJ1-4,TGTGCCAGCAGCCAAGGATCTCTAGGGGAAAAACTGTTTTTT,CASSQGSLGEKLFF
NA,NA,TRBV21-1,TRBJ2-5,TGTGCCAGCAGCAAAGGAGGCGGGACCCAGTACTTC,CASSKGGGTQYF
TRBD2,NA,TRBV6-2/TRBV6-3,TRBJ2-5,TGTGCCAGCTGTTCGCATTCCGGACTAGTAAAAGAGACCCAGTACTTC,CASCSHSGLVKETQYF
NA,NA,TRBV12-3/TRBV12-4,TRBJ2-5,TGTGCCAGCAGTGGACAAGGGGAGACCCAGTACTTC,CASSGQGETQYF
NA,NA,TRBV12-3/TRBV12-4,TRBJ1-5,TGTGCCAGCAGCCTGTGGGTGGATCAGCCCCAGCATTTT,CASSLWVDQPQHF
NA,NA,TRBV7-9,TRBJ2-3,TGTGCCAGCAGCTTAGATTGGGTTCAGGGCACAGATACGCAGTATTTT,CASSLDWVQGTDTQYF
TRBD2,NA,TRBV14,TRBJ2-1,TGTGCCAGCAGCCACCCGCGGGAGGGTTCCTACAATGAGCAGTTCTTC,CASSHPREGSYNEQFF
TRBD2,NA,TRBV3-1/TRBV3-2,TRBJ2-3,TGTGCCAGCAGCCAGGCCTTACTAGCGGGTACGCAGTATTTT,CASSQALLAGTQYF
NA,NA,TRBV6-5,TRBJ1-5,TGTGCCTCAAGGCCGGGGAATAGCAATCAGCCCCAGCATTTT,CASRPGNSNQPQHF
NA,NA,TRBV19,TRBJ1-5,TGTGCCAGTGGTCGGAATGGGGGCAATCAGCCCCAGCATTTT,CASGRNGGNQPQHF
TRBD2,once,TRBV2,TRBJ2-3,TGTGCCAGCACCCCTAGCGGGGCTAGCACAGATACGCAGTATTTT,CASTPSGASTDTQYF
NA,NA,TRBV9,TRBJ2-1,TGTGCCAGCAGCCTCCGGATGGCTCTAGGGGGCAATGAGCAGTTCTTC,CASSLRMALGGNEQFF
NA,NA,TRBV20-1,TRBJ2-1,TGCAGTGCTAGACTGCCCAATGAGCAGTTCTTC,CSARLPNEQFF
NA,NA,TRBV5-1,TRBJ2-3,TGCGCCAGCAGCTTAGGGGGCACAGATACGCAGTATTTT,CASSLGGTDTQYF
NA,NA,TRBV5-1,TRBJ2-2,TGCGCCAGCGCCCAAGGTGGGGGTAGTACCGGGGAGCTGTTTTTT,CASAQGGGSTGELFF
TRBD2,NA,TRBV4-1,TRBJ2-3,TGCGCCAGCAGTCTAGCGGAAGGCACAGATACGCAGTATTTT,CASSLAEGTDTQYF
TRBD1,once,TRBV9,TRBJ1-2,TGTGCCAGCAGTTTAGGGGACAGGGAATATGGCTACACCTTC,CASSLGDREYGYTF
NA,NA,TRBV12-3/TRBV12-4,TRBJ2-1,TGTGCCAGCAGCCATCAGAACCCCAATGAGCAGTTCTTC,CASSHQNPNEQFF
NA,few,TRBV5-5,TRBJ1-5,TGTGCCAGCAGCTTGGCCCAGTACAATCAGCCCCAGCATTTT,CASSLAQYNQPQHF
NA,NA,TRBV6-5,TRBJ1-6,TGTGCCAGCAGCCCCTCGGCACCCCTCCACTTT,CASSPSAPLHF
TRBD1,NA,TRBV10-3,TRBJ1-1,TGTGCCACCCTGGGGGACAGCAACACTGAAGCTTTCTTT,CATLGDSNTEAFF
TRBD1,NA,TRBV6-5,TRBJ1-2,TGTGCCAGTTCGGGACAGGGGTACTATGGCTACACCTTC,CASSGQGYYGYTF
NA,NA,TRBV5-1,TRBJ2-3,TGCGCCAGCAGCGCGAACTTCGTGTCTCTGGACAAGAGCACAGATACGCAGTATTTT,CASSANFVSLDKSTDTQYF